This T cell receptor (beta chain) was captured in a study of blood T cell repertoires in COVID-19. Study-level information: The origin of the acute and convalescent COVID-19 samples was the United States, Italy and Spain. T cells, B-cell-depleted T cells, or PBMCs provided the cDNA or gDNA that served as material.

Original analysis: How many nucleated cells were present was estimated from reference gene primer amplification. TCRdb's copy holds only in-frame clones and misses some; the assay was immunoSEQ multiplex PCR. V, J and clone size were drawn from that table, and D and trimming were deduced from the DNA. The table has about 73,000 clones, roughly 89% seen once. Looked up from germline, CDR1 is SGDLS and CDR2 is YYNGEE. CDR3 size: 15 residues. V was clipped by 4 bases and J by 4 bases; unmatched bases: 9. Sequencing used peripheral blood. The chain couples TRBV9 to TRBJ2-3; 7 bases agree with TRBD1. This receptor was taken from a man aged 80 or over with acute or convalescent COVID-19. DNA for the CDR3: TGTGCCAGCAGCTTAGCAGGGGGTGGGGCAGATACGCAGTATTTT. As protein: CASSLAGGGADTQYF.